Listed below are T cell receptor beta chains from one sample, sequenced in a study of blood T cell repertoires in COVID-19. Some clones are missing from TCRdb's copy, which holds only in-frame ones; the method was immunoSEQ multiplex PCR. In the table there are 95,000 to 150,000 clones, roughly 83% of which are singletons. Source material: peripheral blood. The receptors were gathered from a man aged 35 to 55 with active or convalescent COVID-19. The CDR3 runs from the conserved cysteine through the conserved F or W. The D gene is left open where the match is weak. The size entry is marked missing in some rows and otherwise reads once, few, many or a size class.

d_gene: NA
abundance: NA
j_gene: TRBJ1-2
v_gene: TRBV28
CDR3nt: TGTGCCAGCAGCCCTGGACTTGGCTACACCTTC
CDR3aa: CASSPGLGYTF

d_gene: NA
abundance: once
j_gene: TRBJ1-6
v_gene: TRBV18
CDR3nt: TGTGCCACACGATCCGCCCGGGGGAATTCACCCCTCCACTTT
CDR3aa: CATRSARGNSPLHF

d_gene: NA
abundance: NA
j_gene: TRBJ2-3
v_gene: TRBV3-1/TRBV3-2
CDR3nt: TGTGCCAGCAGCCAAGTGCGGTCAGATACGCAGTATTTT
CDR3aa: CASSQVRSDTQYF

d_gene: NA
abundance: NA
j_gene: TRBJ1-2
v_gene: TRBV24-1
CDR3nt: TGTGCCACCAGTGATTTGCAGGGATCTGGCTACACCTTC
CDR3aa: CATSDLQGSGYTF

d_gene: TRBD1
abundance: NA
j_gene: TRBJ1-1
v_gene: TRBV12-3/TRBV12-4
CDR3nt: TGTGCCAGCAGGATGCCTGGGACAGCGGCTTTCTTT
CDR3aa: CASRMPGTAAFF

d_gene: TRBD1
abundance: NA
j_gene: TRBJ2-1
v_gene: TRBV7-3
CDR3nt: TGTGCCAGCAGCCGGACAGGGGGCCAGAGCTCCTACAATGAGCAGTTCTTC
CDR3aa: CASSRTGGQSSYNEQFF

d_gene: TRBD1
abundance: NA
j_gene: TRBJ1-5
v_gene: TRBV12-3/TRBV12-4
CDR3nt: TGTGCCAGCAGTCAGGGGGCAGCGCAGCCCCAGCATTTT
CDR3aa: CASSQGAAQPQHF

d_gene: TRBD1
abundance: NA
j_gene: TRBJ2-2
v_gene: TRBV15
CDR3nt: TGTGCCACCAGCAGAGAAACAGGGGTCACCACCGGGGAGCTGTTTTTT
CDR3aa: CATSRETGVTTGELFF

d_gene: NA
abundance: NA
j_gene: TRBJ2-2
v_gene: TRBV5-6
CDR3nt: TGTGCCAGCAGCGTGGACAGCCCCGGGGAGCTGTTTTTT
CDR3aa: CASSVDSPGELFF

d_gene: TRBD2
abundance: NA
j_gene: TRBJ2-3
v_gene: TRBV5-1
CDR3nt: TGCGCCAGCAGCCCTGGGAACGGGAGGACAGATACGCAGTATTTT
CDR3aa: CASSPGNGRTDTQYF

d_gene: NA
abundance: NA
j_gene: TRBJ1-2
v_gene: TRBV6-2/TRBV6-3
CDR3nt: TGTGCCAGCAGCCCGCAGGGGTATGGCTACACCTTC
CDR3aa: CASSPQGYGYTF

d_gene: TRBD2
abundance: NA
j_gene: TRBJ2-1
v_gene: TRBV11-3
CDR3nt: TGTGCCAGCAGCGCTGGACTAGCGGGACCCGGCGGTGAGCAGTTCTTC
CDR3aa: CASSAGLAGPGGEQFF

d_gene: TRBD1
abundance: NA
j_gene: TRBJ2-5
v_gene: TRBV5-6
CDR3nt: TGTGCCAGCAGGATGGGACAGGGGACTGGAGCCCAGTACTTC
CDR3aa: CASRMGQGTGAQYF

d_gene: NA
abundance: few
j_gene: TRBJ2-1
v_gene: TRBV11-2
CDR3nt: TGTGCCAGCAGCTCAGATCGGTGGACACAGTTCTTC
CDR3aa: CASSSDRWTQFF

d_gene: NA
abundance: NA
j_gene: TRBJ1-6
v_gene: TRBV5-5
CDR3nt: TGTGCCAGCAGCTTGGACTCAGGCTTTAATTCACCCCTCCACTTT
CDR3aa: CASSLDSGFNSPLHF

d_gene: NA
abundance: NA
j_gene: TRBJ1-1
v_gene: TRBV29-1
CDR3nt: TGCAGCGTAAAAAGGCTCGGGGGTTACACTGAAGCTTTCTTT
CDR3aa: CSVKRLGGYTEAFF

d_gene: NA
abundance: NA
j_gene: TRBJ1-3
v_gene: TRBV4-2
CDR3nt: TGTGCCAGCAGCCAACAACAGGGAGGAAACACCATATATTTT
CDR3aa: CASSQQQGGNTIYF

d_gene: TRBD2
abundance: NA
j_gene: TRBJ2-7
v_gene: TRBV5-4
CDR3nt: TGTGCCAGCAGGAGGATGGGGGGGTCCTACGAGCAGTACTTC
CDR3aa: CASRRMGGSYEQYF

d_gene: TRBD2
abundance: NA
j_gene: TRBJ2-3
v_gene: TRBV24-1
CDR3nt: TGTGCCACCAGTGATAGCGTAGCGGGAGTTAACCCTAGCACAGATACGCAGTATTTT
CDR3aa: CATSDSVAGVNPSTDTQYF

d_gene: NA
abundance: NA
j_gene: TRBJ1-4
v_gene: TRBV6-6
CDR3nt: TGTGCCAGCACCGACTCAACACAGGGAAAAAATGAAAAACTGTTTTTT
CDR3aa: CASTDSTQGKNEKLFF

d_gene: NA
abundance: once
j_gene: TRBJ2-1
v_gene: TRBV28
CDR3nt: TGTGCCACACAGGGTACCAACGAGCAGTTCTTC
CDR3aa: CATQGTNEQFF

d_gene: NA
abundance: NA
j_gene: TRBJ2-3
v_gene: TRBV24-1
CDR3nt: TGTGCCACCGGGGGAGGTATAAACACAGATACGCAGTATTTT
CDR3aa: CATGGGINTDTQYF

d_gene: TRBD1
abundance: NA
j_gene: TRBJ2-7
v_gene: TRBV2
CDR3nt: TGTGCCAGCAGGAGGGGGACAGGCGGTAGCTACGAGCAGTACTTC
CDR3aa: CASRRGTGGSYEQYF

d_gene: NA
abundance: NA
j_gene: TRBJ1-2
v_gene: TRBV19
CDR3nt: TGTGCCAGTAGCAGGGGAATGCATGGCTACACCTTC
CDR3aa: CASSRGMHGYTF

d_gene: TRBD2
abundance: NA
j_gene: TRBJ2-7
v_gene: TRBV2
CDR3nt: TGTGCCAGCAGTCGTACCCCGGGGACTACCTACGAGCAGTACTTC
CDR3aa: CASSRTPGTTYEQYF

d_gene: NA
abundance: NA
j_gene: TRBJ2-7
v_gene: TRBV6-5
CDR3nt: TGTGCCAGCAGTTACAGGGAGGCCCGCTACGAGCAGTACTTC
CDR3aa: CASSYREARYEQYF

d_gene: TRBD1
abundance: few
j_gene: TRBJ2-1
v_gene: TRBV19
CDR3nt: TGTGCCAGTAAGGACAGGGAAGAGAATGAGCAGTTCTTC
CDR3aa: CASKDREENEQFF

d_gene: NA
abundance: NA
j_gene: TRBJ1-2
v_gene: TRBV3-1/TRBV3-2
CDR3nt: TGTGCCAGCAGCTCAGGGCAAGGCTACACCTTC
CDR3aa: CASSSGQGYTF

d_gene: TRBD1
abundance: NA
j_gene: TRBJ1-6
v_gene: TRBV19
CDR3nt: TGTGCCAGTAGACTAGGACAGGGAGTTAATTCACCCCTCCACTTT
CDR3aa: CASRLGQGVNSPLHF

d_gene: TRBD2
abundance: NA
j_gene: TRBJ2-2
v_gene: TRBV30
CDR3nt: TGTGCTGCGGGACTAGCGAACACCGGGGAGCTGTTTTTT
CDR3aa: CAAGLANTGELFF

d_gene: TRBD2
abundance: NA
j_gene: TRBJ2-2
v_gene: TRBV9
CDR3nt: TGTGCCAGCAACCCCTTAGCGGGAGGGCCGGTGGACACCGGGGAGCTGTTTTTT
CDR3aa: CASNPLAGGPVDTGELFF

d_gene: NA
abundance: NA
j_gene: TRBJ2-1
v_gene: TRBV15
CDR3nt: TGTGCCACCAGCAGAGATCGGGTTGAGCAGTTCTTC
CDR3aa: CATSRDRVEQFF

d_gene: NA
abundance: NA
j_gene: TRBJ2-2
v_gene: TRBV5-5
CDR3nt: TGTGCCAGCAGCACCGGGACTGGACTCGGCGGGGAGCTGTTTTTT
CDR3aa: CASSTGTGLGGELFF

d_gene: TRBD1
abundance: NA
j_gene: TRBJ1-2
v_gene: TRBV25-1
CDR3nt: TGTGCCAGCAGTGGGTCACAGGGGGTCTGGGGCTACACCTTC
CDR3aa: CASSGSQGVWGYTF

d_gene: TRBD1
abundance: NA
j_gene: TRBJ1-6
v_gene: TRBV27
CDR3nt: TGTGCCACCCGGACAGGGATGTATAATTCACCCCTCCACTTT
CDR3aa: CATRTGMYNSPLHF

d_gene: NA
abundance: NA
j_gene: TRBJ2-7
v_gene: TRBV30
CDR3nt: TGTGCCTTCAAACCGAAGGTTCTTACGGCACAGGTGATATACGAGCAGTACTTC
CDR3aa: CAFKPKVLTAQVIYEQYF

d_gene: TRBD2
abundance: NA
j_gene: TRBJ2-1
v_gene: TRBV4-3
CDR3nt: TGCGCCAGCAGCCAAGGGGCAGCGGGGGGACCCGGCAATGAGCAGTTCTTC
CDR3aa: CASSQGAAGGPGNEQFF

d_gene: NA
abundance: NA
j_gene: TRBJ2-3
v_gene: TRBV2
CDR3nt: TGTGCCTCAAGGCAGGTCCCAGATACGCAGTATTTT
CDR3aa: CASRQVPDTQYF

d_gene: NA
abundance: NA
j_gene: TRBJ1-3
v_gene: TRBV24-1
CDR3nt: TGTGCCACCACGCGGGGCCCAGTGGGAAACACCATATATTTT
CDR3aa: CATTRGPVGNTIYF

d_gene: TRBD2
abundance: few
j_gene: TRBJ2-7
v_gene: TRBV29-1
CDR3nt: TGCAGCGTCCCCGGGAGGGGCGAGCAGTACTTC
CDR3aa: CSVPGRGEQYF

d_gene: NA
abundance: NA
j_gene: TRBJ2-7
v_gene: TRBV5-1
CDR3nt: TGCGCCAGCAGGTACCGGGTCTCGGTCTCCTACGAGCAGTACTTC
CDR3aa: CASRYRVSVSYEQYF

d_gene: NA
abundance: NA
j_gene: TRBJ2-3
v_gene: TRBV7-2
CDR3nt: TGTGCCAGCAGCTTAGACCCTACCCCAGATACGCAGTATTTT
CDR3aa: CASSLDPTPDTQYF

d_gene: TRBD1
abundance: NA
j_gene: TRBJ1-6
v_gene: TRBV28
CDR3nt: TGTGCCAGCAGTGTCCGAACACAGGGGGTAGGGGTCCTTTATAATTCACCCCTCCACTTT
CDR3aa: CASSVRTQGVGVLYNSPLHF

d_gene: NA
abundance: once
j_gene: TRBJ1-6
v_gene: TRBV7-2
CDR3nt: TGTGCCAGCAGCTTAGACAGGTCCTATAATTCACCCCTCCACTTT
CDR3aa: CASSLDRSYNSPLHF

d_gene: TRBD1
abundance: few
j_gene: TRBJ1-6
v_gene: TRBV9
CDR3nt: TGTGCCAGCAGCGTAGGGAGGGACAGTCCCTATAATTCACCCCTCCACTTT
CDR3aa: CASSVGRDSPYNSPLHF

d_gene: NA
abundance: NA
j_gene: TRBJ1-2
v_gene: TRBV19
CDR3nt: TGTGCCAGTCAAGGGGGAGGGGGAGAATTCTATGGCTACACCTTC
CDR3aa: CASQGGGGEFYGYTF

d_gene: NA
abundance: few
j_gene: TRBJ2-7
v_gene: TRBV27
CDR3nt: TGTGCCAGCCAAATAGGTAGGGGAAACTACGAGCAGTACTTC
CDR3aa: CASQIGRGNYEQYF

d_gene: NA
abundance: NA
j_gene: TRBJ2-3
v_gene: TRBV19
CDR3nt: TGTGCCAGTAGTGTCTCCTTAGCAGATACGCAGTATTTT
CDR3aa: CASSVSLADTQYF

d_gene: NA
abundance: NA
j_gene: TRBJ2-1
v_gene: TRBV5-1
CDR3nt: TGCGCCAGCAGCTTGGTGGGACAGACGGGGGATGAGCAGTTCTTC
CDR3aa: CASSLVGQTGDEQFF

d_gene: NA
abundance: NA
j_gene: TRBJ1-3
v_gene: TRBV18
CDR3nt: TGTGCCAGCTCACCAAGAATTAGCTCTGGAAACACCATATATTTT
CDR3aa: CASSPRISSGNTIYF

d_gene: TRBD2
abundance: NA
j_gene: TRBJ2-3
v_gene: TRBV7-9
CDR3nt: TGTGCCAGCAGCCCTAAAAATCTAGCGGGTAGCACAGATACGCAGTATTTT
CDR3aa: CASSPKNLAGSTDTQYF

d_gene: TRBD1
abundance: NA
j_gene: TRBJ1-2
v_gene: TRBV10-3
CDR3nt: TGTGCCATCAGTGGGACCGGGACAGGGACCGGCTACACCTTC
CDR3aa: CAISGTGTGTGYTF